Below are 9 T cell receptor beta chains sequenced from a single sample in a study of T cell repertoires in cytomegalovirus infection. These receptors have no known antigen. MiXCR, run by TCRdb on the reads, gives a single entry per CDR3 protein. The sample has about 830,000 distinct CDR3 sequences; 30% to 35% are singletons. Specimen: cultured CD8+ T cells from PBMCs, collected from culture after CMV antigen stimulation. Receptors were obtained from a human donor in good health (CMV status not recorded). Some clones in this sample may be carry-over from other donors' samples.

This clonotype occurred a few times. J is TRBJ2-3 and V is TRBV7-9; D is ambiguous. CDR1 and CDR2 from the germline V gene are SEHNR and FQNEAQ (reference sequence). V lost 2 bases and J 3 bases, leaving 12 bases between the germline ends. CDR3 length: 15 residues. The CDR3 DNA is TGTGCCAGCAGCTTATCTGGGATGGGTACAGATACGCAGTATTTT. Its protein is CASSLSGMGTDTQYF.

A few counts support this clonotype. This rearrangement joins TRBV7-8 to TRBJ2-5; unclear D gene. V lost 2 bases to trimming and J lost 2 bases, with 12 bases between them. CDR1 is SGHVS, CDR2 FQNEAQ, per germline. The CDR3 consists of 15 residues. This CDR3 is CASSLQFLAQETQYF. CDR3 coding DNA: TGTGCCAGCAGCTTACAATTCTTGGCACAAGAGACCCAGTACTTC.

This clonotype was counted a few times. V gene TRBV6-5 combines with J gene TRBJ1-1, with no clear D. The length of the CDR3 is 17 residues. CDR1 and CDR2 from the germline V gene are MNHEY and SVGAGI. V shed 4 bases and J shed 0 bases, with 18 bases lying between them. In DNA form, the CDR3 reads TGTGCCAGCAGTTTCAGACCTCCCGGAGGTGTGAACACTGAAGCTTTCTTT. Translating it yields CASSFRPPGGVNTEAFF.

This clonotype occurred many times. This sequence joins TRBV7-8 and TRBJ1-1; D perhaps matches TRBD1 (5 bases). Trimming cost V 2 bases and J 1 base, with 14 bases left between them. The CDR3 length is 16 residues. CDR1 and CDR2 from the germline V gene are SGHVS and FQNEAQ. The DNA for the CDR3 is TGTGCCAGCAGCTTAACTTCAGGGTTTACGAACACTGAAGCTTTCTTT. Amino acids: CASSLTSGFTNTEAFF.

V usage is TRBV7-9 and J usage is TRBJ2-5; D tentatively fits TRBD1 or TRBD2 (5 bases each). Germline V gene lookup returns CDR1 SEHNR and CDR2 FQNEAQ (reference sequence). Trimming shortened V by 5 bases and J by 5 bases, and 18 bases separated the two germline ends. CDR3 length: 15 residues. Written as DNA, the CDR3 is TGTGCCAGCAGCGCCTCGACGGGGCTGCGGGAGACCCAGTACTTC. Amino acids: CASSASTGLRETQYF.

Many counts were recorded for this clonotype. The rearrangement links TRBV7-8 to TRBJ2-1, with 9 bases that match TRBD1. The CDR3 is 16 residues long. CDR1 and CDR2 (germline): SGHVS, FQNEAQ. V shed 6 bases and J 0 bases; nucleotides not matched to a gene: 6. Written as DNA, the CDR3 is TGTGCCAGCAGGGGACAGGGTTCGCGCTCCTACAATGAGCAGTTCTTC. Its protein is CASRGQGSRSYNEQFF.

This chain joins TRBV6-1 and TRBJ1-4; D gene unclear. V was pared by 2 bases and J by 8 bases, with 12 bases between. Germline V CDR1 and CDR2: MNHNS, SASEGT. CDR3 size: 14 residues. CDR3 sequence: CASSESGRWEKLFF. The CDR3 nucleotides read TGTGCCAGCAGTGAATCCGGGAGGTGGGAAAAACTGTTTTTT.

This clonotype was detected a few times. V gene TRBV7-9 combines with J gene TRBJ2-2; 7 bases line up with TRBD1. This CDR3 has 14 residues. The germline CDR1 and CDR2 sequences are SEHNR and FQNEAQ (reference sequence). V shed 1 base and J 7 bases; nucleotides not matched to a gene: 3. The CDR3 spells CASSLVGGHGELFF. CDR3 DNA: TGTGCCAGCAGCTTAGTAGGGGGCCACGGGGAGCTGTTTTTT.

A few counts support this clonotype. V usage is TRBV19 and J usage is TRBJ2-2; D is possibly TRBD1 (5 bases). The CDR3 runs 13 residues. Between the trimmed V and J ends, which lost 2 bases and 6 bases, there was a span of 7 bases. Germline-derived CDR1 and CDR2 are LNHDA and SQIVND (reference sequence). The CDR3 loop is CASSIRGAGELFF. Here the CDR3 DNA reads TGTGCCAGTAGTATAAGGGGCGCCGGGGAGCTGTTTTTT.